This is a list of T cell receptor beta chains from one sample in a study of blood T cell repertoires in COVID-19. Assay: immunoSEQ multiplex PCR; the TCRdb copy retains only in-frame clones and omits some. The table lists roughly 280,000 clones, 70% to 90% of them singletons. Sample: peripheral blood. Source of these receptors: a woman between 65 and 79 years old with acute or convalescent COVID-19. Both conserved end residues are part of each CDR3. Each record gives: clone size, V gene, J gene, CDR3 protein. Size values are once, few and many counts, or a class for expanded clones, and some rows have none.

size: .
V: TRBV27
J: TRBJ1-1
CDR3: CASSSGGAWDTEAFF

size: once
V: TRBV5-1
J: TRBJ2-1
CDR3: CASSLRLAGANEQFF

size: .
V: TRBV9
J: TRBJ2-3
CDR3: CASSVLAGGTDTQYF

size: .
V: TRBV28
J: TRBJ1-1
CDR3: CARTPNTEAFF

size: .
V: TRBV2
J: TRBJ1-2
CDR3: CASSRTVVNYGYTF

size: .
V: TRBV10-2
J: TRBJ2-3
CDR3: CASSRGGRGLEYYTQYF

size: .
V: TRBV29-1
J: TRBJ2-2
CDR3: CSVRQGATGELFF

size: once
V: TRBV5-6
J: TRBJ2-6
CDR3: CASSRRTGISGANVLTF

size: .
V: TRBV2
J: TRBJ2-3
CDR3: CASSADRATDTQYF

size: .
V: TRBV7-8
J: TRBJ1-2
CDR3: CASSPGGGGYTF

size: few
V: TRBV27
J: TRBJ2-3
CDR3: CASSLARGTDTQYF

size: .
V: TRBV7-8
J: TRBJ2-7
CDR3: CASSLRDTNYEQYF

size: .
V: TRBV2
J: TRBJ2-7
CDR3: CATSITGTAHF